Presented here are 24 T cell receptor beta chains from one specimen sequenced in a study of cytomegalovirus exposure and HLA in healthy donors. Vbeta (60) and Jbeta (13) primers were used in the PCR. Measured with immunoSEQ multiplex PCR; TCRdb has only the in-frame clones, and not every one. The sample contains around 80,000 clones, over 9% of which appear only once. The source material was PBMCs. These receptors were taken from a man aged 55 to 70 in good health and CMV-seropositive.

This rearrangement joins TRBV14 to TRBJ2-1; D ambiguous. The CDR3 consists of 12 residues. CDR1 and CDR2 from the germline V gene are SGHDN and FVKESK. The V and J ends lost 0 bases and 11 bases respectively, with 8 bases between them. The CDR3 spells CASSQDRGQQFF. DNA of the CDR3: TGTGCCAGCAGCCAAGACCGCGGCCAGCAGTTCTTC.

A few counts support this clone. Its ends do not fully match the called genes, so a read error is possible. The J gene is TRBJ2-7, the V gene TRBV19, with 10 nucleotides matching TRBD1. The CDR3 totals 15 residues. Per the germline V gene, CDR1 is LNHDA and CDR2 is SQIVND (reference sequence). The CDR3 coding sequence is TGTGCCAATAGTGACCGGGACAGGGGATTTGACGAGCAGTACTTC. This translates into CANSDRDRGFDEQYF.

CDR3 DNA: TGTGCCAGCAATATGCGAATTGGACAGGGGTCTTTGGGCAATCAGCCCCAGCATTTT. Protein sequence: CASNMRIGQGSLGNQPQHF. The gene calls are TRBV28 and TRBJ1-5, with TRBD1 identical over 9 bases. The CDR3 consists of 19 residues. With 7 bases clipped from V and 2 bases from J, the junction kept 18 bases outside the gene matches. Germline V gene data show CDR1 as MDHEN and CDR2 as SYDVKM. The full variable domain, completed using reference TRBV28 and TRBJ1-5, is DVKVTQSSRYLVKRTGEKVFLECVQDMDHENMFWYRQDPGLGLRLIYFSYDVKMKEKGDIPEGYSVSREKKERFSLILESASTNQTSMYLCASNMRIGQGSLGNQPQHFGDGTRLSIL.

V usage is TRBV6-1 and J usage is TRBJ2-7; TRBD1 matches at 7 bases. Germline CDR1 MNHNS, CDR2 SASEGT. V lost 6 bases and J lost 4; bases outside the gene matches: 6. This CDR3 is built from 13 residues. CDR3 in DNA: TGTGCCAGCAGCGGAGACAGGGATTACGAGCAGTACGTC. It encodes CASSGDRDYEQYV.

V gene TRBV30 combines with J gene TRBJ1-3, with TRBD1 matching 8 bases. The CDR3 covers 13 residues. The V and J ends lost 7 bases and 3 bases, in that order; junction bases with no gene match: 5. Germline V lookup: CDR1 GTSNPN, CDR2 SVGIG (reference sequence). CDR3 sequence reads: CASRGLFGNTIYF. In nucleotides, the CDR3 is TGTGCCTCCAGGGGGCTTTTTGGAAACACCATATATTTT. Full variable domain (remainder filled in from reference TRBV30 and TRBJ1-3): SQTIHQWPATLVQPVGSPLSLECTVEGTSNPNLYWYRQAAGRGLQLLFYSVGIGQISSEVPQNLSASRPQDRQFILSSKKLLLSDSGFYLCASRGLFGNTIYFGEGSWLTVV.

This clone came up a few times. The gene calls are TRBV7-9 and TRBJ2-6, with a weak D call TRBD1 (6 bases). The CDR3 runs to 18 residues. Germline V gene lookup returns CDR1 SEHNR and CDR2 FQNEAQ (reference sequence). V gave up 5 bases and J gave up 0 bases, with 17 bases separating them. The CDR3 here is CASSPKGHTLSGANVLTF. The CDR3 DNA is TGTGCCAGCAGCCCAAAGGGACATACACTCTCTGGGGCCAACGTCCTGACTTTC.

This clone was counted between two and nine times. This chain links TRBV10-3 with TRBJ2-1; possibly TRBD1 for D (6 bases). Looked up from germline, CDR1 is ENHRY and CDR2 is SYGVKD. V was shortened by 4 bases and J by 7 bases, with 8 bases between the two germline ends. The CDR3 loop spans 12 amino acids. CDR3 loop: CAISGQGNEQFF. The DNA for the CDR3 is TGTGCCATCAGTGGCCAGGGGAATGAGCAGTTCTTC.

This clone was seen a few times. This chain connects TRBV7-9 to TRBJ1-1, with D unclear. The germline CDR1 and CDR2 sequences are SEHNR and FQNEAQ (reference sequence). The CDR3 contains 13 residues. V dropped 3 bases and J dropped 0 bases, with 5 bases sitting between them. The CDR3 bases are TGTGCCAGCAGCTTGTTTATGAACACTGAAGCTTTCTTT. Amino acids: CASSLFMNTEAFF. Full variable domain (rest looked up from reference TRBV7-9 and TRBJ1-1): DTGVSQNPRHKITKRGQNVTFRCDPISEHNRLYWYRQTLGQGPEFLTYFQNEAQLEKSRLLSDRFSAERPKGSFSTLEIQRTEQGDSAMYLCASSLFMNTEAFFGQGTRLTVV.

The genes are TRBV6-1 and TRBJ2-7, with TRBD1 matching over 7 bases. The germline gives CDR1 MNHNS, CDR2 SASEGT. This CDR3 contains 13 residues. V dropped 10 bases and J dropped 6; count of bases not matched to a gene: 12. The CDR3 DNA sequence: TGTGCCACCTCGGGACAGCTCCTACCCGAGCAGTACTTC. Its protein is CATSGQLLPEQYF.

This clone was detected a few times. The chain couples TRBV27 to TRBJ1-2; a possible D gene is TRBD1 (6 bases). The germline CDR1 and CDR2 sequences are MNHEY and SMNVEV (reference sequence). V lost 6 bases, J lost 0 bases, and 11 bases lay in between. This CDR3 has 14 amino acids. The CDR3 sequence is CASRATGSNYGYTF. CDR3 DNA: TGTGCCAGCAGGGCGACAGGATCTAACTATGGCTACACCTTC.

The sample holds a few counts of this clone. This chain connects TRBV5-4 to TRBJ1-1; D possibly corresponds to TRBD1 (5 bases). With 3 bases removed from V and 8 bases from J, the gap between germline ends came to 17 bases. This CDR3 spans 14 amino acids. CDR1 and CDR2 from the germline V gene are SGHNT and YYREEE (reference sequence). As DNA, the CDR3 is TGTGCCAGCAGCTGGCCGGGGGGAACAGAAGAAGCTTTCTTT. Protein: CASSWPGGTEEAFF.

This clone was seen a few times. This chain joins TRBV6-7 and TRBJ1-1, with TRBD1 matching 7 bases. TRBV6-7 has ORF status, its function being uncertain. The CDR3 sequence is 18 residues long. V was pared by 0 bases and J by 5 bases, with 15 bases of the junction left unmatched. The DNA of the CDR3 is TGTGCCAGCAGTTACTCGATCCCGAAGGCACAGGGGCGGACTGAAGCTTTCTTT. It yields the protein CASSYSIPKAQGRTEAFF.

This clone was seen just once. The chain couples TRBV28 to TRBJ2-1, with 7 bases aligning to TRBD1. V lost 10 bases and J lost 1; bases outside the gene matches: 7. Looked up from germline, CDR1 is MDHEN and CDR2 is SYDVKM. The CDR3 is 14 residues long. In DNA, the CDR3 is TGTGCCACCTACGCGACAGGGTCCTACAATGAGCAGTTCTTC. Protein product: CATYATGSYNEQFF.

This clone was detected only a few times. The chain is built from TRBV29-1 and TRBJ1-1; D gene uncertain. V lost 1 base, J lost 10 bases, and 19 bases lay in between. Germline lookup yields CDR1 SQVTM and CDR2 ANQGSEA. The CDR3 loop spans 14 amino acids. The CDR3: CSVEAGNPVLTAFF. CDR3 DNA: TGCAGCGTTGAAGCGGGTAATCCTGTTTTGACAGCTTTCTTT.

This clone appeared a few times. V gene TRBV7-9 combines with J gene TRBJ2-7, with 12 bases identical to TRBD1. CDR3 size: 14 residues. Trimming removed 4 bases from V and 5 bases from J; junction bases left unmatched: 3. Germline CDR1 SEHNR, CDR2 FQNEAQ (reference sequence). CDR3 sequence (DNA): TGTGCCAGCAGCTCCGGGACAGGGGGCCACGAGCAGTACTTC. Translation gives CASSSGTGGHEQYF.

This clone was seen only a few times. V gene TRBV19 combines with J gene TRBJ2-3; weak D call: TRBD1 (6 bases). Between the trimmed V and J ends, which lost 5 bases and 0 bases, there was a span of 15 bases. Germline lookup yields CDR1 LNHDA and CDR2 SQIVND (reference sequence). The CDR3 has 16 amino acids. CDR3 residues: CASSGTGHPSTDTQYF. In DNA, the CDR3 is TGTGCCAGTAGTGGAACGGGACATCCAAGCACAGATACGCAGTATTTT.

This clone was counted ten times or more. The chain combines TRBV5-4 with TRBJ2-2, with TRBD2 matching over 11 bases. V gave up 6 bases and J gave up 2 bases; unmatched junction bases: 6. The CDR3 spans 16 residues. Germline-derived CDR1 and CDR2 are SGHNT and YYREEE (reference sequence). CDR3 in DNA: TGTGCCAGCATCGATACTAGCGGGAGAAACACCGGGGAGCTGTTTTTT. Protein: CASIDTSGRNTGELFF.

This clone came up a few times. The J gene is TRBJ1-1, the V gene TRBV2; 12 bases fit TRBD1. There are 13 residues in the CDR3. The V and J ends lost 8 bases and 8 bases, in that order; junction bases with no gene match: 6. Germline V gene lookup returns CDR1 SNHLY and CDR2 FYNNEI. This chain's CDR3 is CASLRDRGQEAFF. CDR3 nucleotides: TGTGCCAGCCTCCGGGACAGGGGGCAAGAAGCTTTCTTT. The full variable domain, completed using reference TRBV2 and TRBJ1-1, is EPEVTQTPSHQVTQMGQEVILRCVPISNHLYFYWYRQILGQKVEFLVSFYNNEISEKSEIFDDQFSVERPDGSNFTLKIRSTKLEDSAMYFCASLRDRGQEAFFGQGTRLTVV.

Written as DNA, the CDR3 is TGTGCCAGCAGCGCGGGAAGGACGAACACTGAAGCTTTCTTT. Its protein product is CASSAGRTNTEAFF. The V and J genes are TRBV9 and TRBJ1-1; the D is unclear. Deletions cut 3 bases from V and 1 base from J, with 10 bases between. CDR3 length equals 14 residues. Germline CDR1 and CDR2: SGDLS and YYNGEE.

This clone was seen only a few times. The chain employs TRBV14 and TRBJ2-1; 13 bases agree with TRBD2. The CDR3 has 17 amino acids. The V segment lost 4 bases and the J segment 9 bases; nucleotides outside the gene matches: 12. Per the germline V gene, CDR1 is SGHDN and CDR2 is FVKESK. In nucleotides, the CDR3 is TGTGCCAGCAGCCCTGCGGCACTAGCGGGGGGGCTGTTTGAGCAGTTCTTC. This encodes CASSPAALAGGLFEQFF.

The V gene is TRBV28, the J gene TRBJ2-5; possibly TRBD2 for D (7 bases). Germline CDR1 reads MDHEN; CDR2 reads SYDVKM. The CDR3 totals 13 residues. V was cut by 6 bases and J by 4 bases, with 12 bases left in between. CDR3 bases: TGTGCCAGCAGGGGGGGGCTGTCAGAGACCCAGTACTTC. Protein product: CASRGGLSETQYF.

The J gene is TRBJ2-3, the V gene TRBV4-2; TRBD2 agrees at 10 bases. The CDR3 runs to 17 residues. The ends lost 1 base at V and 1 base at J; junction bases unmatched: 5. Germline CDR1 is LGHNA and CDR2 is YNFKEQ. CDR3 coding DNA: TGTGCCAGCAGCCAAGGGACTAGCGGTGTTGGCACAGATACGCAGTATTTT. Translation gives CASSQGTSGVGTDTQYF.

The V and J genes are TRBV7-6 and TRBJ1-3; 8 nucleotides agree with TRBD1. V was pared by 5 bases and J by 4 bases, with 16 bases of the junction left unmatched. CDR1 is SGHVS, CDR2 FNYEAQ, per germline. The CDR3 totals 18 residues. The CDR3 loop reads CASSLAAGGQLGGNTIYF. CDR3 DNA sequence: TGTGCCAGCAGCCTCGCGGCAGGGGGCCAACTAGGAGGAAACACCATATATTTT.

This clone was found a few times. This chain links TRBV19 with TRBJ2-5, with 8 positions matching TRBD2. The CDR3 is 17 residues long. Germline CDR1 reads LNHDA; CDR2 reads SQIVND (reference sequence). The J segment lost 1 base and the V segment lost 3 bases, leaving 10 bases of the junction unmatched. CDR3 amino acids: CASSMRGAGDAQETQYF. The DNA of the CDR3 is TGTGCCAGTAGTATGCGGGGGGCGGGGGACGCCCAAGAGACCCAGTACTTC.